The present T cell receptor beta chain was sequenced within a study of CD8+CD57+ T cells in acquired aplastic anemia. Turning to the study itself: Isolated CD4+ and CD8+ cells, once sorted, yielded DNA averaging roughly 3.2 ug.

Worth noting for this clonotype: What it recognizes is unknown.

V dropped 4 bases and J dropped 2 bases, with 10 bases sitting between them. Germline V lookup: CDR1 ENHRY, CDR2 SYGVKD. CDR3 length equals 14 residues. Study-level findings and limits: Some 29 shared CD8+ CDR3s appeared highly expressed within patients' immunodominant clones. Patients were compared with controls for CD8+ Simpson's diversity, and no significant difference emerged.

Using genomic DNA as the template, TCR beta VDJ and CDR3 profiling was carried out. A single record per CDR3 protein comes from TCRdb applying MiXCR to the reads. The data contain a few hundred thousand distinct CDR3 sequences, roughly three fifths of them singletons. The sample was sorted CD4+, CD8+, or CD8+CD57+ T cells (not recorded which) from PBMCs. This TCR was recovered from a human donor with severe aplastic anemia or a healthy control (not recorded which). The chain uses TRBV10-3 and TRBJ2-3; D tentatively fits TRBD1 or TRBD2 (5 bases each). The CDR3 loop is CAISAGTTTDTQYF. The CDR3 nucleotides read TGTGCCATCAGTGCCGGGACCACCACAGATACGCAGTATTTT.